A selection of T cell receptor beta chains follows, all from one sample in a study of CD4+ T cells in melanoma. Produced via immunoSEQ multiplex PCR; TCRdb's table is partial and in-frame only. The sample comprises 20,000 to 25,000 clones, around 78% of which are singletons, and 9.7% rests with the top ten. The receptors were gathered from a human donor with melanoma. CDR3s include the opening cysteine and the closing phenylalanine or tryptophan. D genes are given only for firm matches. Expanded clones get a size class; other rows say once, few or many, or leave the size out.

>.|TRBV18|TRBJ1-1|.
CASSPRGRVNTEAFF
TGTGCCAGCTCACCACGGGGAAGAGTGAACACTGAAGCTTTCTTT
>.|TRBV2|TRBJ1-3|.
CASTRYLGGNTIYF
TGTGCCAGCACCCGATATTTGGGGGGAAACACCATATATTTT
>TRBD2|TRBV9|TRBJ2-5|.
CASSDGTSGGAREETQYF
TGTGCCAGCAGCGACGGGACTAGCGGGGGGGCCCGAGAAGAGACCCAGTACTTC
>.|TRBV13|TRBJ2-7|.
CASSSRGTGTYEQYF
TGTGCCAGCAGCTCGAGAGGGACGGGAACCTACGAGCAGTACTTC
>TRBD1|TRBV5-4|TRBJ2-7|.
CASSSGQNYEQYF
TGTGCCAGCAGCTCGGGACAGAACTACGAGCAGTACTTC
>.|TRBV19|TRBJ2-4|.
CASTETGLQYF
TGTGCCAGTACCGAGACGGGCCTTCAGTACTTC
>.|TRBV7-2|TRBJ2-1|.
CASSSSHRIQFF
TGTGCCAGCAGCTCCTCCCACCGTATTCAGTTCTTC
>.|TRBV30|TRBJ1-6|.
CALEGPNSYNSPLHF
TGTGCCTTGGAGGGGCCTAACTCCTATAATTCACCCCTCCACTTT
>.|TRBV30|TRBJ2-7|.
CAWSLGPAYEQYF
TGTGCCTGGAGTTTGGGACCGGCCTACGAGCAGTACTTC
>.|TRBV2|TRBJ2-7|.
CVSSVGGSSYEQYF
TGTGTCAGCAGTGTCGGGGGAAGCTCCTACGAGCAGTACTTC
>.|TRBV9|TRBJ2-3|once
CASSVFPASTDTQYF
TGTGCCAGCAGCGTATTCCCTGCCTCCACAGATACGCAGTATTTT
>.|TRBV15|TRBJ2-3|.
CATSRPGPTFVCPTDTQYF
TGTGCCACCAGCAGACCGGGACCGACGTTCGTCTGCCCCACAGATACGCAGTATTTT
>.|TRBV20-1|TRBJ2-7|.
CSAGTRYEQYF
TGCAGTGCTGGGACAAGGTACGAGCAGTACTTC
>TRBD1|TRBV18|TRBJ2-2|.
CASSPRTGGSGTGELFF
TGTGCCAGCTCACCAAGGACAGGGGGCTCTGGCACCGGGGAGCTGTTTTTT
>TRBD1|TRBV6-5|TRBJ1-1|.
CASRSGQGFEAFF
TGTGCCAGCAGGTCGGGACAGGGTTTTGAAGCTTTCTTT
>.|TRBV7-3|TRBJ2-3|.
CASSVGVGRGISTDTQYF
TGTGCCAGCAGCGTAGGGGTAGGCCGAGGGATATCCACAGATACGCAGTATTTT
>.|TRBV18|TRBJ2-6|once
CASSPLSVRGAFSGANVLTF
TGTGCCAGCTCACCGCTTTCCGTCCGGGGGGCGTTCTCTGGGGCCAACGTCCTGACTTTC
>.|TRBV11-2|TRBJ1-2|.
CASSFPEGGKSYTF
TGTGCCAGCAGCTTCCCTGAGGGAGGAAAGAGCTACACCTTC
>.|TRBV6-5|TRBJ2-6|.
CASSYWAHLGANVLTF
TGTGCCAGCAGTTACTGGGCCCATCTCGGGGCCAACGTCCTGACTTTC
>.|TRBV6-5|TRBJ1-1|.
CASRRQSNTEAFF
TGTGCCAGCAGGCGGCAGTCGAACACTGAAGCTTTCTTT
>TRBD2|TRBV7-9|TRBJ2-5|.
CASSSTGLGTQYF
TGTGCCAGCAGCTCGACGGGACTAGGGACCCAGTACTTC
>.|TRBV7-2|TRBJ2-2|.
CASSREFTGELFF
TGTGCCAGCAGCCGCGAGTTCACCGGGGAGCTGTTTTTT
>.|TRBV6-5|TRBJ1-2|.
CASSYSAGRGYTF
TGTGCCAGCAGTTACTCCGCGGGGAGGGGCTACACCTTC
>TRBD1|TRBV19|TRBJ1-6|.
CASSIGDRAVVNSPLHF
TGTGCCAGTAGTATCGGAGACAGGGCGGTCGTTAATTCACCCCTCCACTTT
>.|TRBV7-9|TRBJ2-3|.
CASSSVTDTQYF
TGTGCCAGCAGCTCAGTCACAGATACGCAGTATTTT
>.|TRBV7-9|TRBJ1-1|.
CASSWPGGVNTEAFF
TGTGCCAGCAGCTGGCCCGGGGGGGTGAACACTGAAGCTTTCTTT
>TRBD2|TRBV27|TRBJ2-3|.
CASSAIEGSGGGADTQYF
TGTGCCAGCAGTGCTATCGAGGGGTCGGGCGGGGGGGCAGATACGCAGTATTTT
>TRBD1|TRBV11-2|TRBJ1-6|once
CASSWQGVGTSPLHF
TGTGCCAGCAGCTGGCAGGGGGTCGGTACTTCACCCCTCCACTTT
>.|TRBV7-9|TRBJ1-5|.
CASSLVASNQPQHF
TGTGCCAGCAGCTTAGTGGCGAGCAATCAGCCCCAGCATTTT
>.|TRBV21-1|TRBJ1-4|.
CASSKGREATNEKLFF
TGTGCCAGCAGCAAAGGCAGGGAGGCAACTAATGAAAAACTGTTTTTT
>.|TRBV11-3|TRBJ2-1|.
CASSLGPGEQFF
TGTGCCAGCAGCCTAGGCCCGGGAGAGCAGTTCTTC
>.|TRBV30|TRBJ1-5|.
CAWSFGTQTTNQPQHF
TGTGCCTGGAGTTTCGGGACCCAGACGACGAATCAGCCCCAGCATTTT
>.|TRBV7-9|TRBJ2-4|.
CASSFGQKNIQYF
TGTGCCAGCAGCTTCGGCCAGAAAAACATTCAGTACTTC
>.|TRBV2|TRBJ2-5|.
CASSGMGETQYF
TGTGCCAGCTCAGGGATGGGAGAGACCCAGTACTTC
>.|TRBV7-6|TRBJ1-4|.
CASSPRGLVGGSGATNEKLFF
TGTGCCAGCAGCCCCCGGGGCCTCGTTGGTGGGTCAGGGGCAACTAATGAAAAACTGTTTTTT
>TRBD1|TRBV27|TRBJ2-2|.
CASSLRDRVAELFF
TGTGCCAGCAGTTTAAGGGACAGGGTTGCGGAGCTGTTTTTT
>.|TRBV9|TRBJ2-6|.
CASSAPRPQGGGSLSGANVLTF
TGTGCCAGCAGCGCTCCCCGGCCCCAGGGGGGAGGCTCACTCTCTGGGGCCAACGTCCTGACTTTC
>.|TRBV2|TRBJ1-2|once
CASIPRATYYGYTF
TGTGCCAGCATTCCCAGGGCGACATACTATGGCTACACCTTC
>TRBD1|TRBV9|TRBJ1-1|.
CASSPRTGTEAFF
TGTGCCAGCAGCCCCCGGACAGGTACTGAAGCTTTCTTT
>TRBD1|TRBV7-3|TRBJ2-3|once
CASSPLGGPDTQYF
TGTGCCAGCAGCCCCTTAGGGGGCCCAGATACGCAGTATTTT
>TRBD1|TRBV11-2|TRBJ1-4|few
CASTSRTGGIIKLFF
TGTGCCAGCACCTCAAGGACAGGGGGTATAATCAAACTGTTTTTT
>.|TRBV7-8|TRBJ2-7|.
CASSLGWEREQYF
TGTGCCAGCAGCTTAGGATGGGAGCGCGAGCAGTACTTC
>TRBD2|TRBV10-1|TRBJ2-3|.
CASSAGGAGADTQYF
TGCGCCAGCAGTGCCGGGGGGGCTGGGGCAGATACGCAGTATTTT
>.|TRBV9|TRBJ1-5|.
CASSVGGLSNQPQHF
TGTGCCAGCAGCGTAGGGGGGCTTTCAAATCAGCCCCAGCATTTT
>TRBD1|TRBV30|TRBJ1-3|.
CAMGQGALGNTIYF
TGTGCCATGGGGCAGGGGGCATTGGGAAACACCATATATTTT
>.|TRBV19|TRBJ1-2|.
CASSKQGRAGYGYTF
TGTGCCAGTAGTAAACAGGGACGGGCTGGCTATGGCTACACCTTC